The entry that follows covers one T cell receptor (beta chain) sequence. This record belongs to a study of control samples from healthy donors and cancer patients. The CDR3 has 13 amino acids. In germline, CDR1 is SGHRS, CDR2 YFSETQ. With 3 bases removed from V and 6 bases from J, the gap between germline ends came to 12 bases. Sequencing used immunoSEQ multiplex PCR; TCRdb keeps in-frame clones, though not all of them. This table holds over 85,000 clones, roughly 90% found once. The TCR sequence derives from a woman aged 55-69 years with lung cancer. The chain couples TRBV5-1 to TRBJ1-2; D possibly corresponds to TRBD1 (6 bases). The sample consisted of PBMCs. The CDR3 region is CASSSQGWDGYTF. The CDR3 DNA sequence: TGCGCCAGCAGCTCCCAGGGGTGGGATGGCTACACCTTC.